Listed below are T cell receptor beta chains from one sample, sequenced in a study of CD8+CD57+ T cells in acquired aplastic anemia. In TCRdb, the reads were re-called with MiXCR into one record per CDR3 protein. The data show about 150,000 distinct CDR3 sequences, with roughly 40% seen just once and almost 8.5% held by the top ten. The specimen was sorted CD4+, CD8+, or CD8+CD57+ T cells (not recorded which) from PBMCs. These receptors all come from a human donor in good health, serving as a control. The CDR3 runs from the conserved cysteine through the conserved F or W. The D gene is left open where the match is weak. Only part of the rows carry a size: once, few, many, or a class if the clone is expanded.

D,J,V,size,CDR3,DNA
NA,TRBJ1-1,TRBV2,NA,CASRVQTNTEAFF,TGTGCCAGCAGGGTTCAGACGAACACTGAAGCTTTCTTT
NA,TRBJ2-7,TRBV5-5,NA,CASSLVQWGYEQYF,TGTGCCAGCAGCTTGGTACAGTGGGGCTACGAGCAGTACTTC
TRBD2,TRBJ2-7,TRBV4-2,many,CASSQDNGLAGYEQYF,TGTGCCAGCAGCCAAGATAACGGACTAGCGGGCTACGAGCAGTACTTC
TRBD2,TRBJ2-3,TRBV12-3/TRBV12-4,many,CASRYSGGTDTQYF,TGTGCCAGCAGGTATAGCGGGGGCACAGATACGCAGTATTTT
NA,TRBJ1-2,TRBV12-3/TRBV12-4,many,CASSLVHNYGYTF,TGTGCCAGCAGTTTAGTGCATAACTATGGCTACACCTTC
NA,TRBJ1-1,TRBV30,few,CAWSVLRLRNTEAFF,TGTGCCTGGAGTGTTCTCAGGCTAAGGAACACTGAAGCTTTCTTT
TRBD1,TRBJ2-7,TRBV2,NA,CASSVWTGVPYEQYF,TGTGCCAGCAGTGTCTGGACAGGGGTTCCCTACGAGCAGTACTTC
NA,TRBJ2-5,TRBV24-1,NA,CTTSDFRTQYF,TGTACCACCAGTGATTTTAGGACCCAGTACTTC
NA,TRBJ1-3,TRBV5-1,NA,CASSLETPSSGNTIYF,TGCGCCAGCAGCTTGGAGACTCCCAGCTCTGGAAACACCATATATTTT
TRBD1,TRBJ2-7,TRBV4-3,few,CASSQSTGGPYEQYF,TGCGCCAGCAGCCAAAGTACAGGGGGCCCCTACGAGCAGTACTTC
TRBD2,TRBJ2-1,TRBV19,many,CASSTGGTVYNEQFF,TGTGCCAGTAGCACCGGGGGGACGGTGTACAATGAGCAGTTCTTC
TRBD1,TRBJ1-6,TRBV6-1,many,CASSEAARGPSPLHF,TGTGCCAGCAGTGAAGCGGCCAGGGGGCCTTCACCCCTCCACTTT
NA,TRBJ1-1,TRBV29-1,NA,CSVEVLSEQNTEAFF,TGCAGCGTTGAAGTATTGTCGGAACAGAACACTGAAGCTTTCTTT
NA,TRBJ1-6,TRBV10-2,NA,CASSERQWYSPLHF,TGCGCCAGCAGTGAGCGGCAGTGGTACTCACCCCTCCACTTT
NA,TRBJ1-5,TRBV19,NA,CASSPGAGQNQPQHF,TGTGCCAGCAGTCCAGGGGCAGGACAAAATCAGCCCCAGCATTTT
TRBD2,TRBJ2-7,TRBV11-2,NA,CASSSRGLAGFSYEQYF,TGTGCCAGCAGCTCTAGAGGACTAGCGGGATTCTCCTACGAGCAGTACTTC
NA,TRBJ2-7,TRBV12-3/TRBV12-4,many,CASSLVRARSSYEQYF,TGTGCCAGCAGTTTAGTCAGGGCTCGATCCTCCTACGAGCAGTACTTC
NA,TRBJ1-5,TRBV6-1,NA,CARRRGNQPQHF,TGTGCCAGGCGGAGGGGGAATCAGCCCCAGCATTTT
TRBD1,TRBJ1-2,TRBV7-9,many,CASSLGQGASGYTF,TGTGCCAGCAGCTTAGGGCAGGGGGCGAGTGGCTACACCTTC
NA,TRBJ1-1,TRBV11-3,many,CASSNRRGAIFF,TGTGCCAGCAGCAATAGGCGTGGAGCAATTTTCTTT
TRBD2,TRBJ2-5,TRBV20-1,many,CSADVAGDSQETQYF,TGCAGTGCCGACGTAGCGGGGGACTCCCAAGAGACCCAGTACTTC
NA,TRBJ1-5,TRBV19,few,CASSTGTQPQHF,TGTGCCAGTAGTACAGGGACTCAGCCCCAGCATTTT
TRBD1,TRBJ2-7,TRBV16,many,CASSHKLGTVTYEQYF,TGTGCCAGCAGCCACAAGCTTGGGACAGTCACCTACGAGCAGTACTTC
NA,TRBJ2-1,TRBV4-1,many,CASSQLPQQLYNEQFF,TGCGCCAGCAGCCAATTGCCCCAGCAGCTGTACAATGAGCAGTTCTTC
NA,TRBJ2-3,TRBV9,many,CASSVGSATDTQYF,TGTGCCAGCAGCGTAGGGTCGGCCACAGATACGCAGTATTTT
TRBD1,TRBJ1-2,TRBV5-1,NA,CASSLRQGVGYTF,TGCGCCAGCAGCTTGAGACAGGGGGTCGGCTACACCTTC
TRBD2,TRBJ2-7,TRBV20-1,NA,CSASRFRGREGRYEQYF,TGCAGTGCCAGCCGCTTTCGGGGGCGGGAGGGCCGCTACGAGCAGTACTTC
NA,TRBJ2-7,TRBV11-2,many,CASSLVSGTYEQYF,TGTGCCAGCAGCTTAGTATCAGGTACCTACGAGCAGTACTTC
TRBD1,TRBJ2-7,TRBV2,many,CASGKTGNEQYF,TGTGCCAGCGGGAAGACAGGGAACGAGCAGTACTTC
TRBD1,TRBJ1-1,TRBV25-1,many,CASSEGYGQGWTEAFF,TGTGCCAGCAGTGAAGGCTATGGACAGGGGTGGACTGAAGCTTTCTTT
NA,TRBJ1-5,TRBV18,few,CASSPPSSNQPQHF,TGTGCCAGCTCACCACCCAGCAGTAATCAGCCCCAGCATTTT
NA,TRBJ2-7,TRBV7-9,NA,CASSLPVGYEQYF,TGTGCCAGCAGCTTACCGGTGGGATACGAGCAGTACTTC
NA,TRBJ1-2,TRBV10-2,NA,CAGSERLANYGYTF,TGCGCCGGCAGTGAACGACTGGCTAACTATGGCTACACCTTC
NA,TRBJ1-1,TRBV29-1,NA,CSVVWPLNTEAFF,TGCAGCGTTGTGTGGCCTTTGAACACTGAAGCTTTCTTT
NA,TRBJ2-1,TRBV20-1,many,CSASKDNEQFF,TGCAGTGCATCGAAAGACAATGAGCAGTTCTTC
NA,TRBJ2-3,TRBV15,NA,CATSRGGWDTDTQYF,TGTGCCACCAGCAGAGGGGGGTGGGACACAGATACGCAGTATTTT
NA,TRBJ2-1,TRBV20-1,many,CSALANEQFF,TGCAGTGCTCTTGCCAATGAGCAGTTCTTC
TRBD2,TRBJ2-1,TRBV19,many,CASSIGAGGPYNEQFF,TGTGCCAGTAGTATTGGAGCGGGAGGGCCCTACAATGAGCAGTTCTTC
TRBD2,TRBJ2-7,TRBV28,many,CASKRTLAGPYEQYF,TGTGCCAGCAAAAGAACCTTAGCGGGACCCTACGAGCAGTACTTC
TRBD2,TRBJ2-5,TRBV12-5,NA,CASGPGLAGGPEETQYF,TGTGCTAGTGGTCCGGGACTAGCGGGGGGGCCGGAGGAGACCCAGTACTTC
NA,TRBJ1-2,TRBV29-1,medium-sized,CSVVAGSGYTF,TGCAGCGTTGTAGCGGGGAGTGGCTACACCTTC
NA,TRBJ2-2,TRBV12-3/TRBV12-4,many,CASKRAGELFF,TGTGCCAGCAAGCGGGCCGGGGAGCTGTTTTTT
TRBD1,TRBJ2-1,TRBV5-1,many,CASSLAVGQGAYEQFF,TGCGCCAGCAGCTTGGCCGTGGGACAGGGGGCGTATGAGCAGTTCTTC
NA,TRBJ2-7,TRBV3-1,few,CASSQDGTSTYEQYF,TGTGCCAGCAGCCAAGATGGAACCTCGACCTACGAGCAGTACTTC